These 22 T cell receptor beta chains share one sample of origin, sequenced in a study of shared T cell receptors in the human thymus (dated by TCRdb to the early 2020s). Receptors were amplified or captured by the immunoSEQ multiplex PCR assay. TCRdb retrieved this table from immuneACCESS and kept in-frame rearrangements only. Not all clones are present; in checked studies, unresolved V genes account for under half, and no reason is known for the remainder. This sample comprises about 660,000 clones, around 89% of them detected only once. 0.0095% to 0.012% of the sample goes to the ten largest clones. The sample was also reused in another study, on human thymus T cells.

The sequenced material came from thymocytes. These receptors were obtained from a boy younger than two with a congenital heart defect. Donor details come from another sample of the same person, matched by shared clones.

The count of this clone is one. The V and J genes are TRBV18 and TRBJ2-1; D gene unclear. Germline values: CDR1 KGHSH, CDR2 LQKENI. This CDR3 contains 12 residues. Trimming cost V 8 bases and J 0 bases, with 5 bases left between them. The CDR3 protein is CASPFSYNEQFF. Here the CDR3 DNA reads TGTGCCAGCCCTTTCTCCTACAATGAGCAGTTCTTC.

This clone was found a few times. The same CDR3 is also encoded by other DNA sequences in this sample. The gene calls are TRBV9 and TRBJ2-3; 8 nucleotides match TRBD2. The J segment lost 1 base and the V segment lost 0 bases, leaving 1 base of the junction unmatched. In germline, CDR1 is SGDLS, CDR2 YYNGEE. The CDR3 runs to 15 residues. The CDR3 loop is CASSVAGGGTDTQYF. The CDR3 DNA reads as TGTGCCAGCAGCGTAGCGGGAGGGGGCACAGATACGCAGTATTTT.

This chain uses TRBV15 with TRBJ1-2, with D possibly being TRBD1 (5 bases). The germline V gene encodes CDR1 LNHNV and CDR2 YYDKDF (reference sequence). V was clipped by 4 bases and J by 8 bases, with 20 bases between them. CDR3 length: 15 residues. The CDR3 region is CATSKWGGENEGYTF. In nucleotides, the CDR3 is TGTGCCACCAGCAAATGGGGCGGGGAGAATGAAGGCTACACCTTC.

The chain links TRBV29-1 to TRBJ2-2, with a tentative D call TRBD1 (6 bases). Germline CDR1 and CDR2: SQVTM and ANQGSEA. This CDR3 contains 12 residues. Trimming left V 6 bases short and J 7 bases short, with 12 bases between. DNA for the CDR3: TGCAGCGTGACCCAGGGGCACGGGGAGCTGTTTTTT. Its protein product is CSVTQGHGELFF.

The chain joins TRBV10-1 to TRBJ2-4, with D possibly being TRBD1 (6 bases). Germline-derived CDR1 and CDR2 are WNHNN and SYGVQD (reference sequence). This CDR3 is built from 18 residues. The germline V and J ends were trimmed by 0 bases and 5 bases, with 20 bases remaining between them. The CDR3 DNA is TGCGCCAGCAGTGAGTCGAGAGATTCCGACAGGAGCCAAAACATTCAGTACTTC. It yields the protein CASSESRDSDRSQNIQYF.

V is TRBV27 and J is TRBJ2-7, with D maybe TRBD1 (5 bases). This CDR3 has 13 amino acids. The germline V gene encodes CDR1 MNHEY and CDR2 SMNVEV (reference sequence). Trimming cost V 6 bases and J 0 bases, with 9 bases left between them. CDR3 amino acids: CASSGGHSYEQYF. Here the CDR3 DNA reads TGTGCCAGCAGCGGCGGACACTCCTACGAGCAGTACTTC.

This clone was seen a few times. The chain carries TRBV18 and TRBJ2-7; 8 bases line up with TRBD1. The CDR3 contains 14 residues. CDR1 and CDR2 (germline): KGHSH, LQKENI. After removal of 2 bases from V and 10 bases from J, the junction contained 10 bases not matched to a gene. CDR3 protein: CASSPVTNRGEQYF. CDR3 DNA: TGTGCCAGCTCACCAGTTACGAACAGGGGGGAACAGTACTTC.

V is TRBV21-1 and J is TRBJ2-7; TRBD2, the table's D call, was not compared with the DNA. TRBV21-1 is reported as a pseudogene. The CDR3 covers 15 residues. This CDR3 reads CASIRHGSWAYEQYF. CDR3 nucleotides: TGTGCCAGCATAAGGCACGGGAGCTGGGCCTACGAGCAGTACTTC.

This clone was counted once. This sequence joins TRBV28 and TRBJ2-3; 7 nucleotides match TRBD2. The J segment lost 4 bases and the V segment lost 6 bases, leaving 7 bases of the junction unmatched. CDR1 is MDHEN and CDR2 is SYDVKM in the germline V gene. There are 14 residues in the CDR3. Here the CDR3 reads CASRNLGRADTQYF. In DNA, the CDR3 is TGTGCCAGCAGAAACCTAGGGAGGGCAGATACGCAGTATTTT.

This clone showed up just once. The rearrangement links TRBV25-1 to TRBJ1-1; D may be TRBD1 (6 bases). Trimming took 6 bases from V and 0 from J, leaving 17 bases between them. CDR1 and CDR2 from the germline V gene are MGHDK and SYGVNS. The CDR3 is 16 residues long. CDR3 coding DNA: TGTGCCAGCAGGAAAGAATCTGGGGACATGAACACTGAAGCTTTCTTT. As protein: CASRKESGDMNTEAFF. The entire variable domain, with the rest obtained from reference TRBV25-1 and TRBJ1-1, is as follows: EADIYQTPRYLVIGTGKKITLECSQTMGHDKMYWYQQDPGMELHLIHYSYGVNSTEKGDLSSESTVSRIRTEHFPLTLESARPSHTSQYLCASRKESGDMNTEAFFGQGTRLTVV.

V usage is TRBV10-2 and J usage is TRBJ2-2; 8 nucleotides agree with TRBD2. With 9 bases clipped from V and 4 bases from J, the junction kept 13 bases outside the gene matches. The germline V gene encodes CDR1 WSHSY and CDR2 SAAADI. The CDR3 runs 16 residues. CDR3 bases: TGCGCCAGTCATCCGGCGAAGCGGGAGATCACCGGGGAGCTGTTTTTT. As protein: CASHPAKREITGELFF.

The chain recombines TRBV7-2 with TRBJ2-5; 14 nucleotides line up with TRBD2. The CDR3 contains 16 residues. Trimming at V came to 2 bases and at J to 6 bases, leaving 5 bases not matched to a gene. In germline, CDR1 is SGHTA, CDR2 FQGNSA. The CDR3 loop is CASSLPGTSGSKTQYF. CDR3 coding DNA: TGTGCCAGCAGCTTACCTGGGACTAGCGGGAGTAAGACCCAGTACTTC.

The chain joins TRBV10-3 to TRBJ2-5; D may be TRBD2 (5 bases). Trimming took 3 bases from V and 2 from J, leaving 31 bases between them. CDR1 ENHRY and CDR2 SYGVKD come from the germline V gene. The CDR3 loop spans 21 amino acids. The CDR3 DNA reads TGTGCCATCAGTGATGGGGTGCGGAGGCCAGATCTGCTCCTGACTCAAGAGACCCAGTACTTC. Translated: CAISDGVRRPDLLLTQETQYF.

V and J are TRBV4-3 and TRBJ1-2, with a weak D call TRBD1 (6 bases). The germline V gene encodes CDR1 LGHNA and CDR2 YSLEER. The CDR3 covers 15 residues. Trimming left V 0 bases short and J 5 bases short, with 13 bases between. CDR3 protein: CASSQDLGGPYGYTF. The CDR3 nucleotides read TGCGCCAGCAGCCAAGATCTGGGGGGGCCGTATGGCTACACCTTC.

The chain links TRBV5-6 to TRBJ1-4, with TRBD1 matching over 7 bases. J was trimmed by 2 bases and V by 3 bases; bases with no gene match: 13. Germline V lookup: CDR1 SGHDT, CDR2 YYEEEE. This CDR3 is built from 18 residues. In nucleotides, the CDR3 is TGTGCCAGCAGCTCACCCCGGGACAGAAGGGCCACTAATGAAAAACTGTTTTTT. Its translation: CASSSPRDRRATNEKLFF. Drawing the rest from reference TRBV5-6 and TRBJ1-4, the complete variable domain is DAGVTQSPTHLIKTRGQQVTLRCSPKSGHDTVSWYQQALGQGPQFIFQYYEEEERQRGNFPDRFSGHQFPNYSSELNVNALLLGDSALYLCASSSPRDRRATNEKLFFGSGTQLSVL.

The rearrangement joins TRBV7-6 to TRBJ2-7, with D perhaps matching TRBD1 (6 bases). Between the trimmed V and J ends, which lost 7 bases and 2 bases, there was a span of 15 bases. The germline V gene encodes CDR1 SGHVS and CDR2 FNYEAQ. This CDR3 comprises 14 residues. CDR3 DNA sequence: TGTGCCAGCACCGTAAACAGGGACGCCTACGAGCAGTACTTC. This codes for CASTVNRDAYEQYF. The variable domain in full, with the rest retrieved from reference TRBV7-6 and TRBJ2-7, is GAGVSQSPRYKVTKRGQDVALRCDPISGHVSLYWYRQALGQGPEFLTYFNYEAQQDKSGLPNDRFSAERPEGSISTLTIQRTEQRDSAMYRCASTVNRDAYEQYFGPGTRLTVT.

V is TRBV19 and J is TRBJ2-7; D may be TRBD2 (6 bases). From germline, CDR1 is LNHDA and CDR2 SQIVND (reference sequence). Trimming cost V 10 bases and J 0 bases, with 13 bases left between them. The CDR3 covers 13 residues. CDR3 DNA: TGTGCCACGGTTGACGGGGGCTCCTACGAGCAGTACTTC. It translates to CATVDGGSYEQYF.

The rearrangement links TRBV13 to TRBJ2-5; 11 bases are shared with TRBD1. The V gene end was trimmed by 3 bases and the J gene end by 3 bases; junction bases not matched to a gene: 3. Germline lookup yields CDR1 PRHDT and CDR2 FYEKMQ (reference sequence). The CDR3 has 15 amino acids. The CDR3 is CASSLEGQGEETQYF. The CDR3 nucleotides are TGTGCCAGCAGCTTGGAGGGACAGGGGGAAGAGACCCAGTACTTC.

This chain uses TRBV5-6 with TRBJ2-1; 9 bases line up with TRBD2. Germline CDR1 reads SGHDT; CDR2 reads YYEEEE. The CDR3 is 17 residues long. V was clipped by 2 bases and J by 8 bases; unmatched bases: 14. CDR3 sequence (DNA): TGTGCCAGCAGCTTACGGGGAGGTAGCGGGAGAACGGATGAGCAGTTCTTC. This codes for CASSLRGGSGRTDEQFF. Full variable domain (missing parts from reference TRBV5-6 and TRBJ2-1): DAGVTQSPTHLIKTRGQQVTLRCSPKSGHDTVSWYQQALGQGPQFIFQYYEEEERQRGNFPDRFSGHQFPNYSSELNVNALLLGDSALYLCASSLRGGSGRTDEQFFGPGTRLTVL.

The rearrangement joins TRBV11-2 to TRBJ2-1, with D possibly being TRBD1 (6 bases). The germline V gene has CDR1 SGHAT and CDR2 FQNNGV. The CDR3 has 17 residues. Trimming removed 5 bases from V and 6 bases from J, with 23 bases in between. The CDR3 is CASSRTPRDTKRNEQFF. CDR3 nucleotides: TGTGCCAGCAGCCGGACTCCCCGGGACACAAAGCGCAATGAGCAGTTCTTC.

V is TRBV15 and J is TRBJ2-7; weak D call: TRBD1 (5 bases). Germline lookup yields CDR1 LNHNV and CDR2 YYDKDF (reference sequence). This CDR3 region has 14 residues. V lost 5 bases, J lost 3 bases, and 14 bases lay in between. The CDR3 DNA reads as TGTGCCACCAGCCCCGGCGTAGGGGTCTACGAGCAGTACTTC. Its protein is CATSPGVGVYEQYF.

The chain has TRBV10-1 and TRBJ2-3; 13 bases are a match to TRBD2. The CDR3 is 16 amino acids. The germline V gene has CDR1 WNHNN and CDR2 SYGVQD (reference sequence). Trimming took 6 bases from V and 6 from J; bases not matched to a gene: 9. In nucleotides, the CDR3 is TGCGCCAGCAGGGACGGACTAGCGGGAGCTATTGATACGCAGTATTTT. Amino acid sequence: CASRDGLAGAIDTQYF.